The T cell receptor (beta chain) described here comes from a study of T cells in narcolepsy. Study overall: Donors had narcolepsy type 1 or type 2, or were healthy controls. Overall study results and limits: Blood of same and different patients, but not healthy controls, reportedly held recurring autoreactive clonotypes. In some patient and control memory CD4+ samples, autoreactive clones were absent. Same-patient CSF and blood CD4+ T cell clonotypes included HCRT-specific and TRIB2-specific autoreactive ones.

The method was immunoSEQ multiplex PCR; TCRdb's version includes in-frame clones alone and lacks a portion of them. The repertoire holds fewer than 40,000 clones, with approximately 80% as singletons. This clone is a singleton in its sample. Antigen specificity is unknown. CDR3 length: 16 residues. Germline CDR1 and CDR2: SGHNT and YENEEA. With 3 bases clipped from V and 9 bases from J, the junction kept 12 bases outside the gene matches. The V gene is TRBV11-3, the J gene TRBJ2-1, with 9 bases matching TRBD1. This clonotype originated in a human donor in good health. Material for sequencing was memory (CD45RA-) CD4+ T cells from blood. CDR3 amino acids: CASSFVPGQGIGEQFF. As DNA, the CDR3 is TGTGCCAGCAGCTTCGTCCCGGGACAGGGCATCGGTGAGCAGTTCTTC.